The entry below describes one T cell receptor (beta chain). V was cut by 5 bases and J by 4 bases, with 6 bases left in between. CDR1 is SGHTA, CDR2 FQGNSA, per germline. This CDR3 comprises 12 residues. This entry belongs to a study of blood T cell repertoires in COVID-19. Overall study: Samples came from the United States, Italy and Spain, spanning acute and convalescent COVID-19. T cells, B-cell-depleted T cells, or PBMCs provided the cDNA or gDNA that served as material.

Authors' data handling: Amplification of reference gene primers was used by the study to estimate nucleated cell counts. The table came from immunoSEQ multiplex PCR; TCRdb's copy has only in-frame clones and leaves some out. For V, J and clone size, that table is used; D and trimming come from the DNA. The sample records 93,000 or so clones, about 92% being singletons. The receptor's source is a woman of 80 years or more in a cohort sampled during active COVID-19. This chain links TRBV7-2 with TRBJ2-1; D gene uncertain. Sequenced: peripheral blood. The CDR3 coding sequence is TGTGCCAGCAGCCTCCCGTACAATGAGCAGTTCTTC. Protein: CASSLPYNEQFF.